This T cell receptor (beta chain) comes out of a study of shared clonotypes between healthy human individuals. Study as a whole: A couple of women and three men aged 18 to 49 served as donors. Donors had three CD4 naive, three CD4 memory, two CD8 naive and one CD8 memory plate apiece. Study-wide results and caveats: As a rule, naive subsets had a larger estimated richness than memory subsets.

In the original processing: Junction-only sequences produced by ImmunoSEQ had no quality scores, so filtering differed. Clones were sequenced by immunoSEQ multiplex PCR, and TCRdb holds only the in-frame ones, with some missing. V, J and clone size derive from that table, while D and trimming were established from the DNA sequence. The sample records approximately 810,000 clones, more than 85% being singletons. CD45RO-negative cells were positively selected for CCR7, leaving out terminally differentiated effector memory CD45RA+ cells. A note on this clone: Its antigen is as yet unknown.

This receptor was identified in a man younger than 40 in good health. Sequencing was carried out using naive CD8+ T cells sorted from blood.

CDR3 sequence (DNA): TGTGCCAGCAGAGGGTGGACAGTTACCTCCTACGAGCAGTACTTC. It translates to CASRGWTVTSYEQYF. The V and J genes are TRBV6-1 and TRBJ2-7, with D possibly matching TRBD1 (6 bases). Germline V lookup: CDR1 MNHNS, CDR2 SASEGT. The CDR3 sequence is 15 residues long. The ends were cut back, 6 bases at V and 0 bases at J, with 15 bases in the middle.